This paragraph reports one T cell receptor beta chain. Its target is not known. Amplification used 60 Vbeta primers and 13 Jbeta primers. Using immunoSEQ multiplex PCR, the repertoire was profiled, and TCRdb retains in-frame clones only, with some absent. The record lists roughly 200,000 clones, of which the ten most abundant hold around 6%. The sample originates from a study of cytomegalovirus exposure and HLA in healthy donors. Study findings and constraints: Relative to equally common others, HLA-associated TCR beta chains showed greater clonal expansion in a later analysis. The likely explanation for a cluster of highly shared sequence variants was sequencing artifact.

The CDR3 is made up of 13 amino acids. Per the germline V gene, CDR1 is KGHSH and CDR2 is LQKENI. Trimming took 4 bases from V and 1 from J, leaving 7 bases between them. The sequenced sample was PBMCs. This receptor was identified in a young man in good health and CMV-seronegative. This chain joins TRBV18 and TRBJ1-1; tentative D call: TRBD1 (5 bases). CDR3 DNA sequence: TGTGCCAGCTCACGCGACAGGAACACTGAAGCTTTCTTT. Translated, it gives CASSRDRNTEAFF.